This is a list of T cell receptor beta chains from one sample in a study of cytomegalovirus exposure and HLA in healthy donors. Here immunoSEQ multiplex PCR was the method, and the copy in TCRdb shows in-frame clones only, minus some. The sample lists 85,000 to 100,000 clones, 65% to 80% occurring once. Sequenced sample: PBMCs. These receptors all come from a man between 60 and 75 years old in good health and CMV-seropositive. Each CDR3 is given with its conserved first and last residue. D genes are given only for firm matches. The size entry is marked missing in some rows and otherwise reads once, few, many or a size class.

j_call | d_call | v_call | clone_size | cdr3_nt | cdr3_aa
TRBJ2-7 | TRBD1 | TRBV5-1 | NA | TGCGCCAGCAGTCCCTTTCGGGACAGGGTAGGTGAGCAGTACTTC | CASSPFRDRVGEQYF
TRBJ2-7 | NA | TRBV6-1 | NA | TGTGCCAGCAGTGACTACGGGGGACTCTGGGGTCGAAAAGTTCGCTACGAGCAGTACTTC | CASSDYGGLWGRKVRYEQYF
TRBJ1-3 | TRBD1 | TRBV5-3 | NA | TGTGCCAGAAGCTTACGGACAGGGACCAGCTCTGGAAACACCATATATTTT | CARSLRTGTSSGNTIYF
TRBJ2-3 | NA | TRBV7-9 | NA | TGTGCCAGCAGCTTAGCCTCAGTGACAGATACGCAGTATTTT | CASSLASVTDTQYF
TRBJ2-1 | TRBD2 | TRBV7-2 | NA | TGTGCCAGCAGTTCCCGCCCCTCGGGGGGGCCTAATGAGCAGTTCTTC | CASSSRPSGGPNEQFF
TRBJ2-2 | NA | TRBV10-3 | NA | TGTGCCATCAGTGATCTTCGTGACAGCACCGGGGAGCTGTTTTTT | CAISDLRDSTGELFF
TRBJ2-2 | TRBD2 | TRBV7-3 | NA | TGTGCCAGCAGCAAGACTAGCGTGGGCGGGGAGCTGTTTTTT | CASSKTSVGGELFF
TRBJ1-2 | TRBD1 | TRBV6-5 | NA | TGTGCCAGCAGTTACTCGGCAGGGGGCTACTATGGCTACACCTTC | CASSYSAGGYYGYTF
TRBJ1-2 | NA | TRBV6-5 | NA | TGTGCCAGCAGTTCCGCTTTGGGGAGGGCTAACTATGGCTACACCTTC | CASSSALGRANYGYTF
TRBJ2-2 | TRBD2 | TRBV30 | NA | TGTGCCTGGAGTGTACGGGCTAGCGGGGGGGCTTCCGGGGAGCTGTTTTTT | CAWSVRASGGASGELFF
TRBJ1-6 | NA | TRBV27 | NA | TGTGCCAGCAGTCCTCTGGGGGGAAATTCACCCCTCCACTTT | CASSPLGGNSPLHF
TRBJ1-2 | NA | TRBV28 | NA | TGTGCCAGCAGCCCCGCCCACAGCTCCCCTAACTATGGCTACACCTTC | CASSPAHSSPNYGYTF
TRBJ2-3 | TRBD2 | TRBV11-2 | NA | TGTGCCAGCAGCGCCTCGACTAGCGGTTCGCAGTATTTT | CASSASTSGSQYF
TRBJ2-7 | NA | TRBV19 | NA | TGTGCCAGTAGTAGGCCGGGCGGGTACTACGAGCAGTACTTC | CASSRPGGYYEQYF
TRBJ2-5 | TRBD2 | TRBV25-1 | once | TGTGCCAGCATATGGGAGGGACGCTGGGGTTACTTC | CASIWEGRWGYF
TRBJ2-7 | NA | TRBV19 | few | TGTGCCAGTAGTATAGACCCAGTCGCGGGCGAGCAGTACTTC | CASSIDPVAGEQYF
TRBJ1-1 | NA | TRBV6-1 | NA | TGTGCCAGCAGCCAGGGGTCTGAAGCTTTCTTT | CASSQGSEAFF
TRBJ2-2 | NA | TRBV2 | NA | TGTGCCAGCAGGGAGACGTACGCGAACACCGGGGAGCTGTTTTTT | CASRETYANTGELFF